A selection of T cell receptor beta chains follows, all from one sample in a study of blood T cell repertoires in COVID-19. Clones were sequenced by immunoSEQ multiplex PCR, and TCRdb holds only the in-frame ones, with some missing. The top ten clones hold about 3% of a sample with 230,000 or so clones, about four fifths of them seen once. The sequenced sample consisted of PBMCs or T cells enriched from blood (not recorded which). Source of these receptors: a man aged 45 to 65 who had recovered from COVID-19. The CDR3 runs from the conserved cysteine through the conserved F or W. Each record gives: J gene, D gene, clone size, V gene, CDR3 protein, CDR3 DNA. The D gene is left open where the match is weak. The size entry is marked missing in some rows and otherwise reads once, few, many or a size class.

TRBJ1-1	-	-	TRBV29-1	CSVRASGASEAFF	TGCAGCGTTCGAGCCTCTGGGGCCTCTGAAGCTTTCTTT
TRBJ2-1	-	-	TRBV6-4	CASSSLLGEQFF	TGTGCCAGCAGTTCCCTTCTAGGTGAGCAGTTCTTC
TRBJ2-1	-	-	TRBV11-3	CASSYKRSTYNEQFF	TGTGCCAGCAGCTATAAGCGGAGTACCTACAATGAGCAGTTCTTC
TRBJ2-7	TRBD2	-	TRBV6-5	CASSIAGGLKYF	TGTGCCAGCAGTATAGCGGGGGGGCTGAAGTACTTC
TRBJ2-3	TRBD2	-	TRBV7-8	CASSFRAGDPPTSTDTQYF	TGTGCCAGCAGCTTCAGAGCGGGGGACCCACCTACTAGCACAGATACGCAGTATTTT
TRBJ1-5	TRBD1	-	TRBV5-1	CASSWGTGLNQPQHF	TGCGCCAGCAGCTGGGGGACAGGCCTCAATCAGCCCCAGCATTTT
TRBJ2-5	-	once	TRBV1	CTSSQETSKETQYF	TGCACCAGCAGCCAGGAGACTAGCAAAGAGACCCAGTACTTC
TRBJ2-2	-	-	TRBV11-2	CASSLSPLRTGELFF	TGTGCCAGCAGCTTATCTCCCCTGAGAACCGGGGAGCTGTTTTTT
TRBJ1-1	TRBD1	few	TRBV27	CASSSLRDREGAFF	TGTGCCAGCAGTTCTCTCCGGGACAGGGAGGGAGCTTTCTTT
TRBJ2-5	TRBD2	-	TRBV19	CASSRGGSPVDQYF	TGTGCCAGTAGTAGGGGAGGGTCCCCCGTAGACCAGTACTTC
TRBJ1-2	-	-	TRBV7-8	CASVKGESEYGYTF	TGTGCCAGCGTCAAGGGGGAGTCTGAGTATGGCTACACCTTC
TRBJ2-6	-	-	TRBV21-1	CASSFRLAGGPIEGGANVLTF	TGTGCCAGCAGCTTCCGACTAGCGGGAGGACCCATCGAGGGAGGGGCCAACGTCCTGACTTTC
TRBJ2-5	TRBD1	once	TRBV15	CATNTPGRGRETQYF	TGTGCCACCAACACACCGGGCAGGGGGCGAGAGACCCAGTACTTC
TRBJ1-6	-	-	TRBV6-2/TRBV6-3	CASSQIRGRYNSPLHF	TGTGCCAGCAGCCAGATACGGGGTCGCTATAATTCACCCCTCCACTTT
TRBJ2-7	TRBD2	-	TRBV5-1	CASSLALAGGQAEQYF	TGCGCCAGCAGCTTGGCTCTAGCGGGGGGGCAGGCCGAGCAGTACTTC
TRBJ2-7	TRBD2	-	TRBV5-1	CASSLASSGEYEQYF	TGCGCCAGCAGCTTGGCGTCTAGCGGGGAGTACGAGCAGTACTTC
TRBJ2-3	-	-	TRBV28	CASSVPPRPDTQYF	TGTGCCAGCAGTGTCCCCCCGCGCCCAGATACGCAGTATTTT
TRBJ2-7	-	-	TRBV5-1	CASSLVAGAYEQYF	TGCGCCAGCAGCTTGGTCGCAGGGGCCTACGAGCAGTACTTC
TRBJ2-1	-	-	TRBV5-1	CASSLGGANNEQFF	TGCGCCAGCAGCTTGGGCGGGGCTAACAATGAGCAGTTCTTC
TRBJ2-7	-	-	TRBV9	CASSVDPTSYEQYF	TGTGCCAGCAGCGTAGATCCGACTTCCTACGAGCAGTACTTC
TRBJ1-2	-	once	TRBV3-1/TRBV3-2	CASSQEERGLNGYTF	TGTGCCAGCAGCCAGGAGGAGCGAGGACTGAATGGCTACACCTTC
TRBJ1-2	-	-	TRBV10-1	CASSDPGVTAFPNYGYTF	TGCGCCAGCAGTGATCCAGGGGTAACGGCATTCCCGAACTATGGCTACACCTTC
TRBJ1-2	-	once	TRBV5-6	CASSTQSLDIGRGYTF	TGTGCCAGCAGCACCCAGTCCCTGGACATCGGACGCGGCTACACCTTC
TRBJ2-7	-	-	TRBV6-5	CASRSRGSYEQYF	TGTGCCAGCAGGTCCAGGGGATCCTACGAGCAGTACTTC
TRBJ2-1	-	-	TRBV6-5	CASSSNSPNEQFF	TGTGCCAGCAGTTCCAACTCCCCCAATGAGCAGTTCTTC